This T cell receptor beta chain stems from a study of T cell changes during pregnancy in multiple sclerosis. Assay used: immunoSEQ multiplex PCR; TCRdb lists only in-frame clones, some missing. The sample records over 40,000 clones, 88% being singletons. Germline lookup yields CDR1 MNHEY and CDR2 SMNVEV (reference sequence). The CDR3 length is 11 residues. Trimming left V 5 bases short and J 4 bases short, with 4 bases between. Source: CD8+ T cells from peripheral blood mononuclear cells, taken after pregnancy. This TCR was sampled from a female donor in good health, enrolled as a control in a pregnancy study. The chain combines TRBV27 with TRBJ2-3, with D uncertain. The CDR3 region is CASSRADTQYF. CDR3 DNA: TGTGCCAGCAGTCGAGCAGATACGCAGTATTTT.